These 18 T cell receptor beta chains came from one sample sequenced in a study of blood T cells in healthy people across ages. Then a second PCR, running about 6 to 12 cycles, was carried out with a sample-barcoded 5' primer and a J-beta primer mix. TCRdb redid the calling of the 5' RACE reads with MiXCR, one entry per CDR3 protein. The sample has under 950,000 distinct CDR3 sequences, 22% seen once. The source material was blood. The receptors come from a man aged 70 or older in good health.

The chain joins TRBV11-2 to TRBJ2-5, with D perhaps matching TRBD1 (5 bases). The V end was cut by 7 bases, the J end by 1 base, with 13 bases between. Germline CDR1 and CDR2: SGHAT and FQNNGV. CDR3 length equals 14 residues. The CDR3 nucleotides read TGTGCCAGCACCACCCAGGGCAGCCAAGAGACCCAGTACTTC. Residues: CASTTQGSQETQYF.

Only a few counts were recorded for this clonotype. The genes are TRBV7-3 and TRBJ2-2, with 12 nucleotides matching TRBD2. J gave up 7 bases and V 5 bases, and 5 bases lay outside the gene matches. The CDR3 consists of 15 residues. Germline V gene sequence: CDR1 SGHTA, CDR2 FQGTGA. This CDR3 reads CASSRPGLAGGELFF. The CDR3 nucleotides are TGTGCCAGCAGCCGACCGGGACTAGCGGGCGGGGAGCTGTTTTTT.

This clonotype was seen a few times. The CDR3 bases are TGCAGTGCTAGAGATTTCCACCAGACTAGCGGGGCCCAATATACGCAGTATTTT. Translation: CSARDFHQTSGAQYTQYF. The chain couples TRBV20-1 to TRBJ2-3; the match to TRBD2 covers 11 bases. The CDR3 contains 18 residues. The junction had 15 bases not matched to a gene; V was cut back by 0 bases and J by 7 bases. The germline gives CDR1 DFQATT, CDR2 SNEGSKA (reference sequence).

The rearrangement links TRBV29-1 to TRBJ1-4; possibly TRBD1 for D (5 bases). Germline V gene data show CDR1 as SQVTM and CDR2 as ANQGSEA. The V end was cut by 7 bases, the J end by 6 bases, with 15 bases between. The CDR3 is 13 residues long. CDR3 loop: CSAMGGSDEKLFF. The CDR3 DNA is TGCAGCGCCATGGGGGGAAGCGATGAAAAACTGTTTTTT.

The gene calls are TRBV5-5 and TRBJ2-3, with D tentatively TRBD1 (5 bases). V was trimmed by 5 bases and J by 0 bases, leaving 13 bases between them. The CDR3 extends over 15 amino acids. Per germline, CDR1 SGHKS and CDR2 YYEKEE (reference sequence). The CDR3: CASSRGSSSTDTQYF. In DNA, the CDR3 is TGTGCCAGCAGTAGGGGATCCTCTAGCACAGATACGCAGTATTTT.

V gene TRBV6-2 or TRBV6-3 combines with J gene TRBJ1-2, with 7 nucleotides matching TRBD1. The CDR3 is 16 amino acids. Germline V gene data show CDR1 as MNHEY and CDR2 as SVGEGT. J lost 5 bases, V lost 0 bases, and 9 bases had no gene match. The CDR3 region is CASSYSPQGGSYGYTF. In nucleotides, the CDR3 is TGTGCCAGCAGTTACTCCCCCCAGGGGGGATCGTATGGCTACACCTTC.

This clonotype has a count of ten or more. The V and J genes are TRBV6-2 or TRBV6-3 and TRBJ2-3; 7 bases match TRBD2. Germline CDR1 reads MNHEY; CDR2 reads SVGEGT. V lost 6 bases to trimming and J lost 4 bases; unmatched junction nucleotides: 13. The CDR3 runs to 16 residues. CDR3 in DNA: TGTGCCAGCAGACGTCGGGGCGGGGGAGACCCAGATACGCAGTATTTT. It is translated as CASRRRGGGDPDTQYF.

This clonotype has more than one count but fewer than ten. The chain employs TRBV20-1 and TRBJ2-1; TRBD2 agrees at 10 bases. Per the germline V gene, CDR1 is DFQATT and CDR2 is SNEGSKA (reference sequence). The CDR3 is 14 residues long. V was clipped by 4 bases and J by 5 bases; unmatched bases: 5. The CDR3 DNA reads TGCAGTGCTATCCGGACTAGCGGAGACAATGAGCAGTTCTTC. Protein: CSAIRTSGDNEQFF.

The gene calls are TRBV6-1 and TRBJ1-3; no clear D gene. Germline loops: CDR1 MNHNS, CDR2 SASEGT. The CDR3 spans 13 residues. V dropped 4 bases and J dropped 4 bases, with 8 bases sitting between them. As DNA, the CDR3 is TGTGCCAGCAGTGCGATCTCCGGAAACACCATATATTTT. Residues: CASSAISGNTIYF.

This clonotype was found a few times. Here the CDR3 DNA reads TGCGCCAGCAGCCATTACATTACTCGACAGGAGAACACTGAAGCTTTCTTT. This sequence encodes CASSHYITRQENTEAFF. The chain carries TRBV4-1 and TRBJ1-1, with D possibly matching TRBD1 (6 bases). The germline CDR1 and CDR2 sequences are MGHRA and YSYEKL. The germline V and J ends were trimmed by 3 bases and 1 base, with 18 bases remaining between them. The CDR3 sequence is 17 residues long.

This clonotype was seen more than once but under ten times. V gene TRBV18 combines with J gene TRBJ1-2; 9 nucleotides align to TRBD1. CDR1 KGHSH and CDR2 LQKENI come from the germline V gene. This CDR3 region has 15 residues. With V trimmed by 1 base and J by 4 bases, 4 bases remained unmatched. This chain's CDR3 is CASSPLSGQGYGYTF. CDR3 in DNA: TGTGCCAGCTCACCACTGTCGGGACAGGGCTATGGCTACACCTTC.

V is TRBV12-3 or TRBV12-4 and J is TRBJ2-1; no clear D. Trimming cost V 1 base and J 9 bases, with 13 bases left between them. CDR3 size: 14 residues. The CDR3 spells CASSLGQMLSEQFF. The CDR3 DNA sequence: TGTGCCAGCAGTTTAGGGCAGATGTTGTCTGAGCAGTTCTTC.

CDR3 amino acids: CASSLNHPRVNTEAFF. In DNA, the CDR3 is TGTGCCAGCAGTCTAAATCACCCGCGGGTGAACACTGAAGCTTTCTTT. The chain joins TRBV12-3 or TRBV12-4 to TRBJ1-1; D gene unclear. V lost 5 bases and J 0 bases, leaving 16 bases between the germline ends. The CDR3 length is 16 residues.

The chain joins TRBV5-1 to TRBJ2-7; no reliable D call. The CDR3 extends over 15 amino acids. CDR1 is SGHRS, CDR2 YFSETQ, per germline. Trimming pared 0 bases from V and 0 bases from J, leaving 10 bases between. The CDR3: CASSLDLGFSYEQYF. The CDR3 DNA is TGCGCCAGCAGCTTGGATCTGGGTTTCTCCTACGAGCAGTACTTC.

This clonotype was counted ten times or more. J is TRBJ2-4 and V is TRBV5-6; D is possibly TRBD2 (5 bases). Trimming cost V 3 bases and J 10 bases, with 17 bases left between them. In germline, CDR1 is SGHDT, CDR2 YYEEEE. The CDR3 runs to 14 residues. The CDR3 protein is CASSSMDPRGIQYF. The CDR3 DNA reads TGTGCCAGCAGCTCGATGGACCCCCGAGGGATTCAGTACTTC. Combining the CDR3 with reference TRBV5-6 and TRBJ2-4 gives the whole variable domain DAGVTQSPTHLIKTRGQQVTLRCSPKSGHDTVSWYQQALGQGPQFIFQYYEEEERQRGNFPDRFSGHQFPNYSSELNVNALLLGDSALYLCASSSMDPRGIQYFGAGTRLSVL.

The chain carries TRBV20-1 and TRBJ2-2; TRBD1 matches 9 bases. Trimming removed 0 bases from V and 3 bases from J; junction bases left unmatched: 2. The germline gives CDR1 DFQATT, CDR2 SNEGSKA (reference sequence). This CDR3 contains 15 residues. The CDR3 sequence is CSARDGDRDTGELFF. CDR3 sequence (DNA): TGCAGTGCTAGAGATGGGGACAGGGACACCGGGGAGCTGTTTTTT.

There are a few counts of this clonotype. This chain links TRBV2 with TRBJ2-4; D is ambiguous. V lost 7 bases and J lost 3, with 4 bases in between. The length of the CDR3 is 11 residues. Germline assignment: CDR1 SNHLY and CDR2 FYNNEI. CDR3 DNA: TGTGCCAGCATCGTCAAAAACATTCAGTACTTC. It translates to CASIVKNIQYF.

This rearrangement joins TRBV4-3 to TRBJ2-5, with 9 bases aligning to TRBD2. The J call may not be correct, given that the DNA end is closer to TRBJ2-1. The CDR3 sequence is 14 residues long. Per the germline V gene, CDR1 is LGHNA and CDR2 is YSLEER. CDR3 residues: CASSQSGRSNEQFF. The CDR3 DNA reads TGCGCCAGCAGCCAAAGCGGGAGGTCCAATGAGCAGTTCTTC.